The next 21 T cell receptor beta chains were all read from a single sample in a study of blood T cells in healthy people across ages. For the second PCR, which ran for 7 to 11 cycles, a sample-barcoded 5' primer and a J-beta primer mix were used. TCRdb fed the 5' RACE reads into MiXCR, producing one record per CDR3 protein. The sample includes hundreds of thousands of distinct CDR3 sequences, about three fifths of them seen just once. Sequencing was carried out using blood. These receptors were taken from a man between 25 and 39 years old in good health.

CDR3 DNA sequence: TGTGCCAGCAGCTTTCGCTACGTGGACACTGAAGCTTTCTTT. Translated: CASSFRYVDTEAFF. V is TRBV13 and J is TRBJ1-1; D is ambiguous. Per the germline V gene, CDR1 is PRHDT and CDR2 is FYEKMQ (reference sequence). The CDR3 sequence is 14 residues long. V was shortened by 3 bases and J by 3 bases, with 11 bases between the two germline ends.

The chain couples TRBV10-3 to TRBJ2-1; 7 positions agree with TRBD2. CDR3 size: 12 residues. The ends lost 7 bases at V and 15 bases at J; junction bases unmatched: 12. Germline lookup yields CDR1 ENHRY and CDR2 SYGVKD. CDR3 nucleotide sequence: TGTGCCATCACCGAGGTGGCGGGAGTTCTGTTCTTC. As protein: CAITEVAGVLFF.

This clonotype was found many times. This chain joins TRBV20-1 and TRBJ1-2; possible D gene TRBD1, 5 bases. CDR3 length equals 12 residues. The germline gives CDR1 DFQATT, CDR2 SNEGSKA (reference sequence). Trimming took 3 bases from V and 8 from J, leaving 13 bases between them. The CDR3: CSASGREGGYTF. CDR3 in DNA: TGCAGTGCTAGTGGCAGGGAAGGAGGCTACACCTTC.

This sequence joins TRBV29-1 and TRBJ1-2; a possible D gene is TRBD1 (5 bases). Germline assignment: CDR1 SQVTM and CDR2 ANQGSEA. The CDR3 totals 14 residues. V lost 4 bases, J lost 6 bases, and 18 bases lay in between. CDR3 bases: TGCAGCGTTGTGGGGGACGGGACGTCTGATGGCTACACCTTC. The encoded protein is CSVVGDGTSDGYTF.

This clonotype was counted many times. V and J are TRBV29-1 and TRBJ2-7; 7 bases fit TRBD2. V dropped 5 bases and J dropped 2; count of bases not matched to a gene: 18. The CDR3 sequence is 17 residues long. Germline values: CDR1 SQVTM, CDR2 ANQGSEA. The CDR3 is CSVLFSSAGAGAYEQYF. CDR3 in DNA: TGCAGCGTTCTCTTCTCCTCCGCCGGGGCGGGAGCCTACGAGCAGTACTTC.

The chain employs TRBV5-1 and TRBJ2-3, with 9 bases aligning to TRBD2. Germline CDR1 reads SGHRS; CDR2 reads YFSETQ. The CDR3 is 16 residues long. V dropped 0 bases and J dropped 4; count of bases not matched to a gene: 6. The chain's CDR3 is CASSLAALAGPDTQYF. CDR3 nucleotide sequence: TGCGCCAGCAGCTTGGCCGCACTAGCGGGTCCAGATACGCAGTATTTT.

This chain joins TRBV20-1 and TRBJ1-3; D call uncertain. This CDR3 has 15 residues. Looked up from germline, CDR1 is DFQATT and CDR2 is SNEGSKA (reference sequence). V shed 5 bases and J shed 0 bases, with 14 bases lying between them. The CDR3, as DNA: TGCAGTGCTGCCGCCCAAATTTACTCTGGAAACACCATATATTTT. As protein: CSAAAQIYSGNTIYF.

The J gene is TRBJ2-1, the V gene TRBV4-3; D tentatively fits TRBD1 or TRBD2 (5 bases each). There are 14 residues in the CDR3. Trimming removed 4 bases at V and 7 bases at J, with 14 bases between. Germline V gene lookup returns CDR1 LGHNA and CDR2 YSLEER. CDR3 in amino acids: CASSPRGGRNEQFF. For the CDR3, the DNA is TGCGCCAGCAGCCCCCGGGGCGGACGGAATGAGCAGTTCTTC.

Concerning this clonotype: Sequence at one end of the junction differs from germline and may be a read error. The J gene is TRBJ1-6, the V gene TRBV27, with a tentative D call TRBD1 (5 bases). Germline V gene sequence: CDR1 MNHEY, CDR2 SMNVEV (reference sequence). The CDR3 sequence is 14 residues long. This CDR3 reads CASSSGRYSSPLHF. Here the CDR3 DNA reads TGTGCCAGCAGTTCGGGACGGTATAGTTCACCCCTCCACTTT.

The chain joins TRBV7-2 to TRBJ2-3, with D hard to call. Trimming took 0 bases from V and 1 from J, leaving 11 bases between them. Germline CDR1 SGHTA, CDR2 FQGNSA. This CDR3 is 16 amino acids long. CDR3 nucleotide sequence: TGTGCCAGCAGCTTAGCACGGGTCCACGGCACAGATACGCAGTATTTT. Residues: CASSLARVHGTDTQYF.

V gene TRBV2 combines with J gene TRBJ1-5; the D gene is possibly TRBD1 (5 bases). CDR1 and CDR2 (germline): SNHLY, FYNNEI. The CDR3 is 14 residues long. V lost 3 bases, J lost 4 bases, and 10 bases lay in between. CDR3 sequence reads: CASSEGRQNQPQHF. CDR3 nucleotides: TGTGCCAGCAGTGAGGGGCGGCAGAATCAGCCCCAGCATTTT.

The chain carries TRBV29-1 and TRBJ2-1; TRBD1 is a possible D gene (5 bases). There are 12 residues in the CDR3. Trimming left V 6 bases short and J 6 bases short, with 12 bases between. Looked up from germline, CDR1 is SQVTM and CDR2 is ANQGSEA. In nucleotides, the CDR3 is TGCAGCGTGGCCGCCAGGGTCAATGAGCAGTTCTTC. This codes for CSVAARVNEQFF.

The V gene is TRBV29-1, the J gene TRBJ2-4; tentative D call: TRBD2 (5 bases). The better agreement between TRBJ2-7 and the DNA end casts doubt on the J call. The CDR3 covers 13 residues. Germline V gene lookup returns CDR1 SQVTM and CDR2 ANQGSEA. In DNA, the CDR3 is TGCAGCGTTGCCTCGGGGAAGACCTACGAGCAGTACTTC. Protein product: CSVASGKTYEQYF.

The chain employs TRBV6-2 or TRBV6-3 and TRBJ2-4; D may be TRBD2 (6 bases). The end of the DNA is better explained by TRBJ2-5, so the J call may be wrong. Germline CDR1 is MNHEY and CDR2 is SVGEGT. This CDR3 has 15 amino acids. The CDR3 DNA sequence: TGTGCCAGCAGTTACGGGGGGACCCACCAAGAGACCCAGTACTTC. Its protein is CASSYGGTHQETQYF.

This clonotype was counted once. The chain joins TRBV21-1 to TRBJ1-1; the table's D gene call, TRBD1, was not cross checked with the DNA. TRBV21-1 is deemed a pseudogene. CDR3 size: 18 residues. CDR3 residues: CASSKAGGQGIMNTEAFF. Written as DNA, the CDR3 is TGTGCCAGCAGCAAAGCGGGGGGACAGGGTATCATGAACACTGAAGCTTTCTTT.

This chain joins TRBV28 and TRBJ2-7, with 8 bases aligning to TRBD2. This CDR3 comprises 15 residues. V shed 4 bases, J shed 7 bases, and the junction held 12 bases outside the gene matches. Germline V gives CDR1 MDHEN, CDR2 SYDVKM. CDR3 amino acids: CASSSASGSPHEQYF. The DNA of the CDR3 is TGTGCCAGCAGTTCAGCAAGCGGGAGCCCCCATGAGCAGTACTTC.

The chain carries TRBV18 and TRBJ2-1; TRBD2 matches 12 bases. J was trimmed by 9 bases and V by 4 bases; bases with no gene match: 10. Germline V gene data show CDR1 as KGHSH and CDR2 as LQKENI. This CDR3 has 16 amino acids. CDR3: CASSQSSGGAEIEQFF. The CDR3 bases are TGTGCCAGCTCACAATCTAGCGGGGGGGCCGAGATTGAGCAGTTCTTC.

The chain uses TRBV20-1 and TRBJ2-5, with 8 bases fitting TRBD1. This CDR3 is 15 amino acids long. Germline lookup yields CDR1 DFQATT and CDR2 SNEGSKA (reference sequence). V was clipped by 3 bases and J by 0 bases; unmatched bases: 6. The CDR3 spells CSARGQVMYQETQYF. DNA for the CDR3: TGCAGTGCTAGGGGACAGGTCATGTACCAAGAGACCCAGTACTTC.

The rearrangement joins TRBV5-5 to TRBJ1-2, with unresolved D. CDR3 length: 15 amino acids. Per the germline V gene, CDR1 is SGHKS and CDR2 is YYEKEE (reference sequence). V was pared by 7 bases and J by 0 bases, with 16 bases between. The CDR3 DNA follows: TGTGCCAGCTCTATCCGTTTTGGGTCTAACTATGGCTACACCTTC. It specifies CASSIRFGSNYGYTF. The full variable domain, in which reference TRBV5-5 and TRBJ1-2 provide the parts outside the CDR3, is DAGVTQSPTHLIKTRGQQVTLRCSPISGHKSVSWYQQVLGQGPQFIFQYYEKEERGRGNFPDRFSARQFPNYSSELNVNALLLGDSALYLCASSIRFGSNYGYTFGSGTRLTVV.

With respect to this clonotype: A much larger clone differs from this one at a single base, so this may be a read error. The CDR3 loop is CSALMAGGPQETQYF. CDR3 coding DNA: TGCAGTGCACTGATGGCGGGAGGGCCCCAAGAGACCCAGTACTTC. The chain recombines TRBV20-1 with TRBJ2-5, with 9 bases aligning to TRBD2. Trimming at V came to 6 bases and at J to 1 base, leaving 9 bases not matched to a gene. Germline values: CDR1 DFQATT, CDR2 SNEGSKA (reference sequence). This CDR3 has 15 residues.

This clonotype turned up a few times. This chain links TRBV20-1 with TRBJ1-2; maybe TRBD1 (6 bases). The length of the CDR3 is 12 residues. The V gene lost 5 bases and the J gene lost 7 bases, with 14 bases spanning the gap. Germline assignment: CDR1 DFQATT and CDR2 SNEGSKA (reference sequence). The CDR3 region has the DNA TGCAGTGCTGGCTCAGGGGAAGCTGGCTACACCTTC. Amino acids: CSAGSGEAGYTF.